This T cell receptor (beta chain) appears in the sequencing data of a study of early T cells in non-severe SARS-CoV-2 infection. As for the study in general: Unsorted whole-blood RNA was sequenced in bulk, leaving chains unpaired. Whole-study results and caveats: Database matching using VDJdb favored anti-spike CD8 responses, with private and CD4 specificities left missing.

cDNA molecules, individually, were tagged with unique molecular identifiers. Using its own MiXCR run on the 5' RACE reads, TCRdb lists one record per CDR3 protein. This sample has 60,000 to 80,000 distinct CDR3 sequences, with 12% found just once. Points on this clonotype: Its specificity is not known.

The length of the CDR3 is 15 residues. Germline CDR1 reads SNHLY; CDR2 reads FYNNEI. The V and J ends lost 5 bases and 5 bases respectively, with 15 bases between them. The clonotype originates from an adult who was a healthcare worker with PCR-confirmed SARS-CoV-2 infection or an uninfected control (not recorded which). The rearrangement joins TRBV2 to TRBJ2-2; D gene uncertain. The sequenced material came from whole blood. Here the CDR3 DNA reads TGTGCCAGCAGTCCCCAAGGAGTGCGGACCGGGGAGCTGTTTTTT. This translates into CASSPQGVRTGELFF.